Following are 26 T cell receptor beta chains from one sample sequenced in a study of OX40 agonist ivuxolimab in advanced cancers. The data were produced by immunoSEQ multiplex PCR, yet TCRdb's version contains in-frame clones alone and is incomplete. Of around 80,000 clones in the sample, 65% to 85% are singletons; the top ten hold under 8%. The source material was CD4+ or CD8+ T cells sorted from blood, sampled in a trial of the OX40 agonist ivuxolimab. These receptors came from an adult with an advanced solid tumor such as melanoma, head and neck, liver or kidney cancer.

V is TRBV27 and J is TRBJ1-5, with 11 nucleotides matching TRBD1. The CDR3 loop spans 17 amino acids. Germline V gives CDR1 MNHEY, CDR2 SMNVEV (reference sequence). V lost 2 bases to trimming and J lost 0 bases; unmatched junction nucleotides: 3. Written as DNA, the CDR3 is TGTGCCAGCAGTTTAGGGGACAGGGGGTCTAGCAATCAGCCCCAGCATTTT. Translating gives CASSLGDRGSSNQPQHF.

J is TRBJ2-5 and V is TRBV5-1; 7 bases align to TRBD1. This CDR3 is built from 12 residues. V was pared by 3 bases and J by 6 bases, with 2 bases of the junction left unmatched. The germline CDR1 and CDR2 sequences are SGHRS and YFSETQ. CDR3 DNA: TGCGCCAGCAGCTCACAGGGGAAGACCCAGTACTTC. Residues: CASSSQGKTQYF.

The chain carries TRBV7-8 and TRBJ1-5, with D uncertain. Trimming shortened V by 10 bases and J by 2 bases, and 15 bases separated the two germline ends. The CDR3 is 14 residues long. Looked up from germline, CDR1 is SGHVS and CDR2 is FQNEAQ. The CDR3 spells CATRRSDGNQPQHF. The CDR3 DNA follows: TGTGCCACCAGACGATCGGATGGCAATCAGCCCCAGCATTTT.

V gene TRBV30 combines with J gene TRBJ1-2; D uncertain. The CDR3 contains 19 residues. Trimming stripped 1 base from V and 4 bases from J, with 28 bases between. CDR1 and CDR2 (germline): GTSNPN, SVGIG (reference sequence). CDR3 DNA sequence: TGTGCCTGGAGTGCCGAACCTTTACAGTGGGGAAGAGGGTTCTATGGCTACACCTTC. Its protein is CAWSAEPLQWGRGFYGYTF.

This clone was seen more than once but under ten times. The V call is TRBV4-1, the J call TRBJ1-2; no clear D gene. V was shortened by 0 bases and J by 3 bases, with 11 bases between the two germline ends. CDR3 length: 15 residues. CDR1 and CDR2 from the germline V gene are MGHRA and YSYEKL. The CDR3: CASSQERWGDYGYTF. The CDR3 nucleotides read TGCGCCAGCAGCCAAGAAAGGTGGGGTGACTATGGCTACACCTTC.

This rearrangement joins TRBV30 to TRBJ2-2; D is ambiguous. Trimming left V 4 bases short and J 1 base short, with 10 bases between. Germline V gives CDR1 GTSNPN, CDR2 SVGIG (reference sequence). This CDR3 region has 14 residues. CDR3 nucleotides: TGTGCCTGGAATAGGGCAGGGAACACCGGGGAGCTGTTTTTT. Protein: CAWNRAGNTGELFF.

The gene calls are TRBV23-1 and TRBJ2-7, with 8 bases fitting TRBD1. TRBV23-1 belongs to the ORF category, with a function that is uncertain. This CDR3 is built from 16 residues. After removal of 7 bases from V and 1 base from J, the junction contained 12 bases not matched to a gene. The chain's CDR3 is CASTTSGDRQSYEQYF. The DNA for the CDR3 is TGCGCCAGCACCACCTCAGGGGACAGGCAGTCCTACGAGCAGTACTTC.

The rearrangement uses TRBV2 and TRBJ2-3; tentatively, D is TRBD2 (6 bases). V was cut by 2 bases and J by 6 bases, with 15 bases left in between. Germline CDR1 is SNHLY and CDR2 is FYNNEI. This CDR3 has 15 amino acids. CDR3 loop: CASSELQPRGDTQYF. DNA for the CDR3: TGTGCCAGCAGTGAATTGCAGCCCCGGGGGGATACGCAGTATTTT.

V gene TRBV7-9 combines with J gene TRBJ2-7; no clear D gene. The CDR3 sequence is 12 residues long. V lost 0 bases to trimming and J lost 4 bases, with 4 bases between them. The germline V gene has CDR1 SEHNR and CDR2 FQNEAQ (reference sequence). The DNA for the CDR3 is TGTGCCAGCAGCTTAGCAACTTACGAGCAGTACTTC. Encoded protein: CASSLATYEQYF.

The genes are TRBV11-3 and TRBJ1-1; 7 bases fit TRBD1. Germline CDR1 SGHNT, CDR2 YENEEA. The CDR3 loop spans 13 amino acids. The V gene end was trimmed by 7 bases and the J gene end by 7 bases; junction bases not matched to a gene: 9. For the CDR3, the DNA is TGTGCCAGCACCCAGGGGGACCGAAGTGAAGCTTTCTTT. This encodes CASTQGDRSEAFF. The entire variable domain, with the rest obtained from reference TRBV11-3 and TRBJ1-1, is as follows: EAGVVQSPRYKIIEKKQPVAFWCNPISGHNTLYWYLQNLGQGPELLIRYENEEAVDDSQLPKDRFSAERLKGVDSTLKIQPAELGDSAVYLCASTQGDRSEAFFGQGTRLTVV.

This sequence joins TRBV10-3 and TRBJ1-1, with D maybe TRBD1 (6 bases). In germline, CDR1 is ENHRY, CDR2 SYGVKD. V was trimmed by 6 bases and J by 0 bases, leaving 14 bases between them. The CDR3 totals 15 residues. CDR3 bases: TGTGCCATCAGCCCGGGACAAAGGATGAACACTGAAGCTTTCTTT. This gives the protein CAISPGQRMNTEAFF.

This clone was seen a few times. The rearrangement links TRBV5-1 to TRBJ2-3; 10 positions agree with TRBD1. The CDR3 spans 16 residues. Germline-derived CDR1 and CDR2 are SGHRS and YFSETQ. J was trimmed by 1 base and V by 4 bases; bases with no gene match: 6. CDR3 residues: CASSPDRGQGTDTQYF. For the CDR3, the DNA is TGCGCCAGCAGCCCAGACAGGGGGCAGGGCACAGATACGCAGTATTTT.

The chain joins TRBV7-8 to TRBJ2-5; weak D call: TRBD1 (7 bases). The CDR3 runs to 17 residues. Germline CDR1 reads SGHVS; CDR2 reads FQNEAQ. The V and J ends lost 4 bases and 4 bases respectively, with 22 bases between them. The CDR3 region is CASSSSGGTVTGETQYF. CDR3 sequence (DNA): TGTGCCAGCAGCTCTAGTGGGGGGACAGTGACGGGAGAGACCCAGTACTTC.

This clone was detected only once. The rearrangement joins TRBV9 to TRBJ1-2; D remains ambiguous. The CDR3 contains 12 residues. V was clipped by 0 bases and J by 8 bases, with 8 bases between them. Germline loops: CDR1 SGDLS, CDR2 YYNGEE. CDR3 protein: CASSVDGYGYTF. The DNA for the CDR3 is TGTGCCAGCAGCGTAGATGGGTACGGCTACACCTTC.

The chain couples TRBV19 to TRBJ1-1; maybe TRBD1 (5 bases). Germline lookup yields CDR1 LNHDA and CDR2 SQIVND (reference sequence). The germline V and J ends were trimmed by 3 bases and 7 bases, with 9 bases remaining between them. The CDR3 is 12 amino acids. Here the CDR3 reads CASSIGGSEAFF. The CDR3 region has the DNA TGTGCCAGTAGTATTGGGGGAAGTGAAGCTTTCTTT. Using reference TRBV19 and TRBJ1-1 for the parts outside the CDR3, the full variable domain is DGGITQSPKYLFRKEGQNVTLSCEQNLNHDAMYWYRQDPGQGLRLIYYSQIVNDFQKGDIAEGYSVSREKKESFPLTVTSAQKNPTAFYLCASSIGGSEAFFGQGTRLTVV.

V gene TRBV9 combines with J gene TRBJ1-3; D ambiguous. Germline CDR1 reads SGDLS; CDR2 reads YYNGEE. Trimming cost V 3 bases and J 2 bases, with 12 bases left between them. This CDR3 has 15 residues. As DNA, the CDR3 is TGTGCCAGCAGCGCCCCTCTGTCGCCTGGAAACACCATATATTTT. Its protein is CASSAPLSPGNTIYF.

The V call is TRBV6-6, the J call TRBJ1-1; weak D call: TRBD1 (5 bases). The CDR3 totals 13 residues. CDR1 and CDR2 (germline): MNHNY, SVGAGI (reference sequence). The V and J ends lost 5 bases and 7 bases respectively, with 14 bases between them. The CDR3 sequence: CASSLSGAFEAFF. The CDR3 DNA is TGTGCCAGCAGTCTAAGCGGGGCCTTTGAAGCTTTCTTT.

V usage is TRBV9 and J usage is TRBJ1-2; TRBD1 matches 8 bases. V trimming: 2 bases; J trimming: 0 bases; junction bases outside the gene matches: 3. Germline CDR1 reads SGDLS; CDR2 reads YYNGEE. This CDR3 contains 15 residues. The CDR3 region is CASSVGDRSNYGYTF. Here the CDR3 DNA reads TGTGCCAGCAGCGTGGGGGACAGGTCTAACTATGGCTACACCTTC.

The V call is TRBV7-2, the J call TRBJ2-7; 7 positions agree with TRBD1. The CDR3 is 14 residues long. The germline gives CDR1 SGHTA, CDR2 FQGNSA. The J segment lost 2 bases and the V segment lost 5 bases, leaving 6 bases of the junction unmatched. The chain's CDR3 is CASSTAGTAYEQYF. As DNA, the CDR3 is TGTGCCAGCAGCACCGCCGGGACAGCCTACGAGCAGTACTTC.

Only a few counts were recorded for this clone. The chain couples TRBV5-1 to TRBJ1-1; no clear D. Trimming removed 4 bases at V and 5 bases at J, with 18 bases between. Germline assignment: CDR1 SGHRS and CDR2 YFSETQ. CDR3 length: 15 residues. This chain's CDR3 is CASSQADSGVTEAFF. DNA of the CDR3: TGCGCCAGCAGCCAGGCGGACTCAGGCGTGACTGAAGCTTTCTTT.

This chain connects TRBV4-1 to TRBJ2-7, with 8 bases identical to TRBD1. The CDR3 has 16 amino acids. Germline-derived CDR1 and CDR2 are MGHRA and YSYEKL. The V segment lost 5 bases and the J segment 0 bases; nucleotides outside the gene matches: 9. The CDR3 DNA is TGCGCCAGCAGCGTTCAACAGGGGGAAAGCTCCTACGAGCAGTACTTC. Its translation: CASSVQQGESSYEQYF.

This chain uses TRBV5-8 with TRBJ2-7; TRBD1 matches at 10 bases. Germline assignment: CDR1 SGHTS and CDR2 YDEGEE. The CDR3 runs to 14 residues. V trimming: 6 bases; J trimming: 4 bases; junction bases outside the gene matches: 7. Here the CDR3 reads CASKKPGQGYEQYF. The CDR3 bases are TGTGCCAGCAAGAAACCGGGACAGGGGTACGAGCAGTACTTC.

J is TRBJ1-1 and V is TRBV5-1; D unresolved. With 4 bases removed from V and 0 bases from J, the gap between germline ends came to 7 bases. The CDR3 is 13 amino acids. Looked up from germline, CDR1 is SGHRS and CDR2 is YFSETQ. The CDR3: CASSVDVNTEAFF. DNA for the CDR3: TGCGCCAGCAGCGTGGACGTGAACACTGAAGCTTTCTTT.

This chain connects TRBV19 to TRBJ1-1, with a tentative D call TRBD1 (6 bases). V was pared by 7 bases and J by 3 bases, with 21 bases between. This CDR3 is 16 amino acids long. The germline V gene encodes CDR1 LNHDA and CDR2 SQIVND (reference sequence). CDR3 coding DNA: TGTGCCAGTATAGGGGGTTTGGGGACGGGGCACACTGAAGCTTTCTTT. Protein product: CASIGGLGTGHTEAFF.

The V and J genes are TRBV19 and TRBJ2-7; D possibly matches TRBD1 or TRBD2 (5 bases each). V lost 6 bases to trimming and J lost 0 bases, with 12 bases between them. CDR1 is LNHDA, CDR2 SQIVND, per germline (reference sequence). This CDR3 region has 14 residues. CDR3 nucleotide sequence: TGTGCCAGTAGGAGGGACCTCAGCTCCTACGAGCAGTACTTC. Encoded protein: CASRRDLSSYEQYF.

This chain connects TRBV30 to TRBJ2-1, with TRBD2 identical over 11 bases. The CDR3 extends over 18 amino acids. Germline CDR1 GTSNPN, CDR2 SVGIG (reference sequence). Unmatched junction bases numbered 10, after V lost 3 bases and J lost 0 bases. The CDR3 DNA reads TGTGCCTGGAGACTAGCGGGAGTGACGAGACCCTCCTACAATGAGCAGTTCTTC. The encoded protein is CAWRLAGVTRPSYNEQFF.